The 15 T cell receptor beta chains below all came from one sample that was sequenced in a study of radiotherapy plus CTLA-4 blockade in lung cancer. This table comes from immunoSEQ multiplex PCR, and its TCRdb copy is limited to in-frame clones, with some not included. Among roughly 50,000 clones listed, around nine tenths were seen once. The starting material was peripheral blood, obtained from a patient treated with radiotherapy plus ipilimumab. These receptors all stem from a human donor with non-small cell lung cancer whose response to radiotherapy plus ipilimumab could not be evaluated.

For the CDR3, the DNA is TGTGCCAGCAGCTCACAGGGTCCCACTCCCTCTGGGGCCAACGTCCTGACTTTC. Translation: CASSSQGPTPSGANVLTF. This chain connects TRBV7-2 to TRBJ2-6; a weak D match, TRBD1 (6 bases). Trimming pared 4 bases from V and 0 bases from J, leaving 16 bases between. This CDR3 is built from 18 residues. The germline V gene encodes CDR1 SGHTA and CDR2 FQGNSA.

The J gene is TRBJ1-1, the V gene TRBV18, with unresolved D. CDR3 length: 14 amino acids. V was cut by 11 bases and J by 1 base, with 17 bases left in between. The germline gives CDR1 KGHSH, CDR2 LQKENI. The CDR3 here is CASSRRQSNTEAFF. DNA of the CDR3: TGTGCCTCTTCCCGGAGGCAGTCGAACACTGAAGCTTTCTTT.

The chain is built from TRBV29-1 and TRBJ2-3, with D unresolved. The CDR3 runs to 12 residues. Germline V gene data show CDR1 as SQVTM and CDR2 as ANQGSEA. V lost 6 bases, J lost 4 bases, and 11 bases lay in between. In DNA, the CDR3 is TGCAGCGTGGAGACCCGCCCAGATACGCAGTATTTT. This encodes CSVETRPDTQYF.

The chain has TRBV15 and TRBJ2-1; 9 nucleotides match TRBD2. CDR1 is LNHNV, CDR2 YYDKDF, per germline (reference sequence). The J segment lost 9 bases and the V segment lost 5 bases, leaving 8 bases of the junction unmatched. The CDR3 runs to 14 residues. CDR3 in DNA: TGTGCCACCAGCCCCGGGACTAGCCCCGGTGAGCAGTTCTTC. Amino acid sequence: CATSPGTSPGEQFF.

The chain employs TRBV4-3 and TRBJ2-1; 13 bases align to TRBD2. This CDR3 is built from 22 residues. Germline V lookup: CDR1 LGHNA, CDR2 YSLEER. The J segment lost 4 bases and the V segment lost 4 bases, leaving 22 bases of the junction unmatched. The CDR3 protein is CASSPRLAGGPGTTWKYNEQFF. CDR3 sequence (DNA): TGCGCCAGCAGCCCCCGACTAGCGGGGGGCCCTGGGACCACCTGGAAATACAATGAGCAGTTCTTC.

J is TRBJ2-5 and V is TRBV29-1; 7 nucleotides align to TRBD2. The CDR3 is made up of 13 amino acids. Germline V CDR1 and CDR2: SQVTM, ANQGSEA. The J segment lost 7 bases and the V segment lost 5 bases, leaving 10 bases of the junction unmatched. CDR3 loop: CSVYGLDGPTQYF. As DNA, the CDR3 is TGCAGCGTTTATGGACTAGACGGTCCGACCCAGTACTTC.

This chain joins TRBV19 and TRBJ1-1, with D unclear. Germline V gene sequence: CDR1 LNHDA, CDR2 SQIVND (reference sequence). V lost 3 bases to trimming and J lost 8 bases, with 13 bases between them. CDR3 length equals 13 residues. The CDR3 region is CASSIAGLGEAFF. The CDR3 nucleotides are TGTGCCAGTAGTATCGCGGGCTTGGGGGAAGCTTTCTTT.

This clone was picked up one time. The V and J genes are TRBV28 and TRBJ2-7; 9 nucleotides line up with TRBD2. V gave up 5 bases and J gave up 2 bases; unmatched junction bases: 13. The CDR3 covers 17 residues. Germline loops: CDR1 MDHEN, CDR2 SYDVKM. CDR3 DNA sequence: TGTGCCAGCAGTAGCAGTTTAGCGGGAGCCCATCCCTACGAGCAGTACTTC. Protein: CASSSSLAGAHPYEQYF.

The chain has TRBV25-1 and TRBJ2-3; the D gene is possibly TRBD2 (6 bases). Germline V gene data show CDR1 as MGHDK and CDR2 as SYGVNS. The CDR3 loop spans 17 amino acids. V was clipped by 3 bases and J by 0 bases, with 16 bases between them. DNA for the CDR3: TGTGCCAGCAGTGACCCGAGGGGCGGGACTAGCACAGATACGCAGTATTTT. It yields the protein CASSDPRGGTSTDTQYF.

V gene TRBV7-2 combines with J gene TRBJ2-5; weak D call: TRBD1 (6 bases). Germline CDR1 SGHTA, CDR2 FQGNSA. The CDR3 contains 13 residues. Deletions cut 1 base from V and 7 bases from J, with 10 bases between. The CDR3 sequence is CASSLEGVGTQYF. In DNA, the CDR3 is TGTGCCAGCAGCTTAGAGGGGGTGGGGACCCAGTACTTC.

The chain joins TRBV2 to TRBJ1-1; D unclear. There are 14 residues in the CDR3. Trimming pared 6 bases from V and 1 base from J, leaving 12 bases between. CDR1 and CDR2 (germline): SNHLY, FYNNEI. The CDR3 spells CASSYFDSNTEAFF. CDR3 in DNA: TGTGCCAGCAGCTATTTTGACTCGAACACTGAAGCTTTCTTT.

Note on this clone: This CDR3 is also generated by other DNA sequences in the sample. This chain connects TRBV6-5 to TRBJ1-4; no definite D call. Between the trimmed V and J ends, which lost 2 bases and 0 bases, there was a span of 4 bases. The CDR3 loop spans 14 amino acids. Germline V gene lookup returns CDR1 MNHEY and CDR2 SVGAGI. CDR3 bases: TGTGCCAGCAGTTACGGCCCAACTAATGAAAAACTGTTTTTT. This gives the protein CASSYGPTNEKLFF.

The chain couples TRBV7-2 to TRBJ2-1; the D gene is possibly TRBD2 (5 bases). The germline V gene encodes CDR1 SGHTA and CDR2 FQGNSA. This CDR3 region has 14 residues. V lost 2 bases, J lost 7 bases, and 12 bases lay in between. CDR3 protein: CASSLTRGNNEQFF. CDR3 nucleotides: TGTGCCAGCAGCTTAACCCGGGGAAATAATGAGCAGTTCTTC.

This clone was seen more than once but under ten times. This chain connects TRBV2 to TRBJ2-5; weak D call: TRBD1 (8 bases). Trimming pared 6 bases from V and 4 bases from J, leaving 18 bases between. This CDR3 contains 15 residues. Germline CDR1 SNHLY, CDR2 FYNNEI. In nucleotides, the CDR3 is TGTGCCAGCAGCCGCCGTACAGGGGGGGGAGAGACCCAGTACTTC. Translated, it gives CASSRRTGGGETQYF.

This chain connects TRBV5-5 to TRBJ2-5; 10 nucleotides agree with TRBD1. The germline CDR1 and CDR2 sequences are SGHKS and YYEKEE (reference sequence). The V gene end was trimmed by 2 bases and the J gene end by 2 bases; junction bases not matched to a gene: 3. The CDR3 extends over 15 amino acids. CDR3 DNA sequence: TGTGCCAGCAGCTTACCGGGACAGGGGCAAGAGACCCAGTACTTC. Its protein is CASSLPGQGQETQYF. The full variable domain, rest sourced from reference TRBV5-5 and TRBJ2-5, is DAGVTQSPTHLIKTRGQQVTLRCSPISGHKSVSWYQQVLGQGPQFIFQYYEKEERGRGNFPDRFSARQFPNYSSELNVNALLLGDSALYLCASSLPGQGQETQYFGPGTRLLVL.